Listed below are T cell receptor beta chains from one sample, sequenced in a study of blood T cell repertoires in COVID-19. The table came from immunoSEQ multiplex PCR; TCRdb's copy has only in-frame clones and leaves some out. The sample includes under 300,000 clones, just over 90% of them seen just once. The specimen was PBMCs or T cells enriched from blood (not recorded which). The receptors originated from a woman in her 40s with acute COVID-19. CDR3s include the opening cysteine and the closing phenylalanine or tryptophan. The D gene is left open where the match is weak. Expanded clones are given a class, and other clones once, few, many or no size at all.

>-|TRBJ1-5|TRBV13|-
CASSSSRGMGNQPQHF
TGTGCCAGCAGCTCCTCCCGCGGAATGGGCAATCAGCCCCAGCATTTT
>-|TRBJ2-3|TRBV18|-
CASSPGLQATDTQYF
TGTGCCAGCTCACCCGGTCTACAGGCCACAGATACGCAGTATTTT
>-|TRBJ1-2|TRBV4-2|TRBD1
CASSQETGAIRAGYTF
TGTGCCAGCAGCCAGGAGACAGGGGCGATACGCGCTGGCTACACCTTC
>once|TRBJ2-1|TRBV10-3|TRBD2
CAIKNREGRAGENYNEQFF
TGTGCCATCAAAAACCGGGAAGGACGGGCGGGAGAAAACTACAATGAGCAGTTCTTC
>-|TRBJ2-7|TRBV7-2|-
CASSLFPSFYEQYF
TGTGCCAGCAGCTTATTTCCCAGTTTCTACGAGCAGTACTTC
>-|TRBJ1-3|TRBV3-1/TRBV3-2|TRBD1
CASSQNRGPGNTIYF
TGTGCCAGCAGCCAAAACAGGGGGCCCGGAAACACCATATATTTT
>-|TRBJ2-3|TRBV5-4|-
CASSQGGDTDTQYF
TGTGCCAGCAGTCAGGGGGGAGACACAGATACGCAGTATTTT
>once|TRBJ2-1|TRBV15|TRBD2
CATSPKRGDYNEQFF
TGTGCCACCAGCCCTAAGCGGGGGGACTACAATGAGCAGTTCTTC
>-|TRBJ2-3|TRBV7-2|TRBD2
CASKPTSGGTDTQYF
TGTGCCAGCAAACCGACTAGCGGTGGGACAGATACGCAGTATTTT
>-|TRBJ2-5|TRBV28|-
CASMSNGETQYF
TGTGCCAGCATGAGTAATGGAGAGACCCAGTACTTC
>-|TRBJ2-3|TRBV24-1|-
CATSDSAIGLPDTQYF
TGTGCCACCAGTGATTCGGCCATCGGACTGCCAGATACGCAGTATTTT
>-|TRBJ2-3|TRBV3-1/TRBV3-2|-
CASETRGTDTQYF
TGTGCCAGCGAAACCAGAGGAACGGATACGCAGTATTTT
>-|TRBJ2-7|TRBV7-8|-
CASSLLGRRIYEQYF
TGTGCCAGCAGCCTTTTAGGACGGAGGATCTACGAGCAGTACTTC
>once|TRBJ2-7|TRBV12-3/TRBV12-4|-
CASSFQGRGEQYF
TGTGCCAGCAGCTTCCAGGGGCGAGGCGAGCAGTACTTC
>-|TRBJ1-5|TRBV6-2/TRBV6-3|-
CASSYMGRTQPQHF
TGTGCCAGCAGTTACATGGGGAGAACTCAGCCCCAGCATTTT
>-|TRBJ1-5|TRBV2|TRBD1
CASRDRGNQPQHF
TGTGCCAGCAGGGACAGGGGCAATCAGCCCCAGCATTTT
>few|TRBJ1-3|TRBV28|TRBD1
CASSFHRGLGNTIYF
TGTGCCAGCAGTTTCCACAGGGGGCTCGGAAACACCATATATTTT
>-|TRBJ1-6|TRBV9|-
CASREEGFNSPLHF
TGTGCCAGCAGAGAGGAGGGCTTTAATTCACCCCTCCACTTT